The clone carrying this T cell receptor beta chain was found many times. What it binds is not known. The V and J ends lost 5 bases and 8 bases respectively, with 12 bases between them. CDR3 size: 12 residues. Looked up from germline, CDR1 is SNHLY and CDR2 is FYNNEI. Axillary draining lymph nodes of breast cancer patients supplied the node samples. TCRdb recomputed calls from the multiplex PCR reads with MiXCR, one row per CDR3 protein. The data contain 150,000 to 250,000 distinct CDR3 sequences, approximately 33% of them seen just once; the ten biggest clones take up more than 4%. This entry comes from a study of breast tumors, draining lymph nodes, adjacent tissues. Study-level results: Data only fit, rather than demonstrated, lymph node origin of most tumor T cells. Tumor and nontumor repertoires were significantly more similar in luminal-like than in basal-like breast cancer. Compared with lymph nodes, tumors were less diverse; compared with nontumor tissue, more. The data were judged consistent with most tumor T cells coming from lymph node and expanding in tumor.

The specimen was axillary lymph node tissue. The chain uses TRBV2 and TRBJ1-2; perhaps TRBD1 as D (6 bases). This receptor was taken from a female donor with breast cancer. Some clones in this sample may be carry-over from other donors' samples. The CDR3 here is CASSTSGDGYTF. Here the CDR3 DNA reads TGTGCCAGCAGTACGTCAGGGGACGGCTACACCTTC.